The sequence of this T cell receptor (beta chain) was determined in a study of T-cell memory formation after mild COVID-19. Study details: Across donors, TCR clusters were largely donor specific. Study conclusions and caveats: Cross-reactive memory seemingly joined, as some responding clones were found in pre-infection memory. Clones contracting across day 15 to 85 had a balanced CD4/CD8 profile; later expanding clones leaned CD4+. CD4+ contracting clones were found mainly in CM and EM, and CD8+ ones in EMRA.

MiXCR was run by TCRdb on the 5' RACE reads, yielding one entry per CDR3 protein. The data hold 410,000 or so distinct CDR3 sequences, with 23% observed a single time. Germline CDR1 and CDR2: LNHNV and YYDKDF (reference sequence). Trimming shortened V by 0 bases and J by 2 bases, and 7 bases separated the two germline ends. This CDR3 has 14 residues. To note about this clonotype: The target antigen is unknown.

This clonotype was obtained from an adult woman who had mild COVID-19 (a few samples of this study predate the infection). Cell type and time point are not known. The chain is built from TRBV15 and TRBJ2-5; D unresolved. The sample was PBMCs or a T cell subset sorted from them (not recorded which). CDR3 sequence (DNA): TGTGCCACCAGCAGAGATTGGCCACAAGAGACCCAGTACTTC. It yields the protein CATSRDWPQETQYF.